This T cell receptor beta chain was identified in a study of blood T cell repertoires in COVID-19. Across the whole study: Donors in the United States, Italy and Spain gave samples during acute or convalescent COVID-19. T cells, B-cell-depleted T cells, or PBMCs provided the cDNA or gDNA that served as material.

As handled by the study authors: For nucleated cells, counts were estimated from reference gene primer amplification. Here immunoSEQ multiplex PCR was the method, and the copy in TCRdb shows in-frame clones only, minus some. The DNA was the basis for D and trimming; V, J and clone size are from that table. The data show 96,000 or so clones, roughly 88% seen once. CDR3 length equals 15 residues. The count of this clone is one. The receptor was derived from a woman of 80 years or more with acute or convalescent COVID-19. This sequence joins TRBV21-1 and TRBJ1-2. TRBV21-1 is described as a pseudogene. Sequenced input: peripheral blood. CDR3 bases: TGTGCCAGCAGCCAGCGGGGGGGCTGTAACTATGGCTACACCTTC. It specifies CASSQRGGCNYGYTF.